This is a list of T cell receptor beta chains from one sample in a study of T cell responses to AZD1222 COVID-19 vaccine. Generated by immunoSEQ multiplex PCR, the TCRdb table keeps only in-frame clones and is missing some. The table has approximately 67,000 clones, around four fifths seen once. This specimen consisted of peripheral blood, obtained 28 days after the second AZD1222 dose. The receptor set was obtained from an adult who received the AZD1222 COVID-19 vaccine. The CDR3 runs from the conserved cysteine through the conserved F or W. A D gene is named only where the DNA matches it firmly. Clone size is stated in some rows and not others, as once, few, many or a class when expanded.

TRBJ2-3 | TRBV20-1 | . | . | TGCAGTGCTAGAGGACCAGGCCCGCAGTATTTT | CSARGPGPQYF
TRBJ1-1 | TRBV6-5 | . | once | TGTGCCAGCAAAAGGTCCTCGGATTCTGAAGCTTTCTTT | CASKRSSDSEAFF
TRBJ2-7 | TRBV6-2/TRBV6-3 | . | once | TGTGCCAGCAGTTCGGGACTGGTCTACGAGCAGTACTTC | CASSSGLVYEQYF
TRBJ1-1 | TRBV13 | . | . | TGTGCCAGCAGCGCCCCGGGACACACGAACACTGAAGCTTTCTTT | CASSAPGHTNTEAFF
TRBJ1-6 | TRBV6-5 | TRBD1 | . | TGTGCCAGCACAAACAGGGGGTTGCGGGATTCACCCCTCCACTTT | CASTNRGLRDSPLHF
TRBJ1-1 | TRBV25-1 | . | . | TGTGCCAGCAGTGACTCCCAAACGGGACTCCAGAACACTGAAGCTTTCTTT | CASSDSQTGLQNTEAFF
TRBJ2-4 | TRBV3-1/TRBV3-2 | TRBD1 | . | TGTGCCAGCATCGACAGGGTCAAAAACATTCAGTACTTC | CASIDRVKNIQYF
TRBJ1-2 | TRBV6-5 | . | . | TGTGCCAGCAGTTTCTCTGGGGTGGGGTATGGCTACACCTTC | CASSFSGVGYGYTF
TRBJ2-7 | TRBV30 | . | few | TGTGCCTGGAGTAGGATGAGGGGGTTCGACGAGCAGTACTTC | CAWSRMRGFDEQYF
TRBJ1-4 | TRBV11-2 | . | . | TGTGCCAGCAGCTTAGAGTCGGATGAAAAACTGTTTTTT | CASSLESDEKLFF
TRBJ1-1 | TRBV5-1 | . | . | TGCGCCAGCAGCTTGGGACAGTCTGAAGCTTTCTTT | CASSLGQSEAFF
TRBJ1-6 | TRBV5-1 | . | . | TGCGCCAGCAGCTTGGATACGGGGGGCGGTTCACCCCTCCACTTT | CASSLDTGGGSPLHF
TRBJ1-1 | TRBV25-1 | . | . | TGTGCCAGCAGTGACATCGGGACGGTGAACACTGAAGCTTTCTTT | CASSDIGTVNTEAFF
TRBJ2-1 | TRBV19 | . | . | TGTGCCAGTAGTATAGGCAGTGAGCAGTTCTTC | CASSIGSEQFF
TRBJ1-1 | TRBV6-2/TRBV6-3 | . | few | TGTGCCAGCAGTTACTCCGGGGGGAACACTGAAGCTTTCTTT | CASSYSGGNTEAFF
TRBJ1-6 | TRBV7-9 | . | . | TGTGCCAGCACCAACTTAGCTGCTAATTCACCCCTCCACTTT | CASTNLAANSPLHF
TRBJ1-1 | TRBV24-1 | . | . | TGTGCCACCAGTGAATCGAACACTGAAGCTTTCTTT | CATSESNTEAFF
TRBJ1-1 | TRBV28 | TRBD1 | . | TGTGCCAGCAGCAGGGACAGAGCTTTCTTT | CASSRDRAFF
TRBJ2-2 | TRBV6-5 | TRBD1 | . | TGTGCCACCACGAGGGACAGGGCGGACACCGGGGAGCTGTTTTTT | CATTRDRADTGELFF
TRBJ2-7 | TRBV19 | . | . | TGTGCCAGTAGTACATCGGGCGGCAGCTCCTACGAGCAGTACTTC | CASSTSGGSSYEQYF
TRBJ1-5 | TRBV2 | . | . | TGTGCCAGCAGTGAATATAGCAATCAGCCCCAGCATTTT | CASSEYSNQPQHF
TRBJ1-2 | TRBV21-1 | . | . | TGTGCCAGCGGGAGGACAAATAACTATGGCTACACCTTC | CASGRTNNYGYTF
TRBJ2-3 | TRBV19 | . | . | TGTGCCAGTAGTATAGAGGGGGGCGAGGATACGCAGTATTTT | CASSIEGGEDTQYF
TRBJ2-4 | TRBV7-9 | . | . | TGTGCCAGCAGCTTAGGCTACGACGGGGACATTCAGTACTTC | CASSLGYDGDIQYF
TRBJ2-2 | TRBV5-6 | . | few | TGTGCCAGCAGCCATCGTCGGCAGGCTAGGGAGCTGTTTTTT | CASSHRRQARELFF
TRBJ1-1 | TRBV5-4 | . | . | TGTGCCAGCAGCTTGGAGGTAGGGGGCACTGAAGCTTTCTTT | CASSLEVGGTEAFF
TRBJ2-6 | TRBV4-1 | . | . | TGCGCCAGCAGCCAAGGGGGGGCCGCTGGGGCCAACGTCCTGACTTTC | CASSQGGAAGANVLTF
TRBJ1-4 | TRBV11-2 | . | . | TGTGCCAGCAGCTTAGTACCGGGCCTTCGAACTAATGAAAAACTGTTTTTT | CASSLVPGLRTNEKLFF
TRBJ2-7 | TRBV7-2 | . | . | TGTGCCAGCAGCTCAGGAGCCAGGGGAGCCTACGAGCAGTACTTC | CASSSGARGAYEQYF
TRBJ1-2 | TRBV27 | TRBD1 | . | TGTGCCAGCAGTCCTATGGACAGGCCAGTAGACTATGGCTACACCTTC | CASSPMDRPVDYGYTF
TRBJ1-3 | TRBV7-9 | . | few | TGTGCCAGCAGCTTAGTGGGGGGCCGGTATGGAGACACCATATATTTT | CASSLVGGRYGDTIYF
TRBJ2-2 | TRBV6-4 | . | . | TGTGCCAGCAGTTGGGACACTAGTGGCGGGGAGCTGTTTTTT | CASSWDTSGGELFF
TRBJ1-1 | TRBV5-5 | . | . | TGTGCCAGCAGCTTGGTAGAGGCAGGGATCACTGAAGCTTTCTTT | CASSLVEAGITEAFF
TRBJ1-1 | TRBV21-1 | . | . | TGTGCCAGCACGGCAGGACGGATGAACACTGAAGCTTTCTTT | CASTAGRMNTEAFF
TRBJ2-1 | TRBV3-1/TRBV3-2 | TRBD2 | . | TGTGCCAGCAGCCAGACTAGCGGGGGTCCCCCTATCTCTGATGAGCAGTTCTTC | CASSQTSGGPPISDEQFF
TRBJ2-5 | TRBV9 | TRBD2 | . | TGTGCCAGCAGCCAAGAAGGTAGCGGGGGGGCCTTTGGGACCCAGTACTTC | CASSQEGSGGAFGTQYF
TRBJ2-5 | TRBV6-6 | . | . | TGTGCCAGCAGCACCTCTTCCCCTCCCTACTTC | CASSTSSPPYF
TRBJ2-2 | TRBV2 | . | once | TGTGCCAGTGTCCGGGACATAAACACCGGGGAGCTGTTTTTT | CASVRDINTGELFF
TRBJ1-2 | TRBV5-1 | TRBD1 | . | TGCGCCAGCAGCTTACGATCGAGGGGACAGGGTGCCTATGGCTACACCTTC | CASSLRSRGQGAYGYTF
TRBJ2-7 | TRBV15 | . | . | TGTGCCACCAGCAGAGAAAGGCAGGGAAGTTCCTACGAGCAGTACTTC | CATSRERQGSSYEQYF
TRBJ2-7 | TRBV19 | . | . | TGTGCCAGTAGTATCCCGGGACTCGAGCAGTACTTC | CASSIPGLEQYF
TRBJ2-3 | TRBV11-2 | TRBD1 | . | TGTGCCAGCAGCAGGGGACAGGGGGCTTTCAATACGCAGTATTTT | CASSRGQGAFNTQYF
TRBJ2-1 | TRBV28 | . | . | TGTGCCAGCAGTTTTCTTGGGATGGCAGATGACAATGAGCAGTTCTTC | CASSFLGMADDNEQFF
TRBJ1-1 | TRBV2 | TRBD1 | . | TGTGCCAGCAGAGCCGGGACAGGGGGCGTGAACACTGAAGCTTTCTTT | CASRAGTGGVNTEAFF
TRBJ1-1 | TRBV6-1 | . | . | TGTGCCAGCAGTGACGTGTTGGGGGGTGGCACTGAAGCTTTCTTT | CASSDVLGGGTEAFF
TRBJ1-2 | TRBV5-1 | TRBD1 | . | TGCGCCAGCAGCGCAACAGGGGGCTCGGCCTGGTATGGCTACACCTTC | CASSATGGSAWYGYTF
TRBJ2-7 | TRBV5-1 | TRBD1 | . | TGCGCCAGCAGCTTGGGAGGGGGCGCAGGATACGAGCAGTACTTC | CASSLGGGAGYEQYF
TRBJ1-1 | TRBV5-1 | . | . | TGCGCCAGCAGATATGAAGACACTGAAGCTTTCTTT | CASRYEDTEAFF
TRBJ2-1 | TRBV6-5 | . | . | TGTGCCAGCAGTTATCTGCGTAAGCAGTTCTTC | CASSYLRKQFF
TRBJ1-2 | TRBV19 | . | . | TGTGCCAGTAGTATGGGCACTCACCGGGACTATGGCTACACCTTC | CASSMGTHRDYGYTF
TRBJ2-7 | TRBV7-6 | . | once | TGTGCCAGCAGCTTAGGGAAGGGATACGAGCAGTACTTC | CASSLGKGYEQYF
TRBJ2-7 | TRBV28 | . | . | TGTGCCAGCAGCCTATTGGGGGAGACCTACGAGCAGTACTTC | CASSLLGETYEQYF
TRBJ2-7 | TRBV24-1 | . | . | TGTGCCACCAGTGACCCCGCCGAGAATTCTGCCGAGCAGTACTTC | CATSDPAENSAEQYF
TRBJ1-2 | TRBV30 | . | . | TGTGCCTGGAGGCGGCCCTACTATGGCTACACCTTC | CAWRRPYYGYTF